This T cell receptor (beta chain) was observed in a study of blood T cell repertoires in COVID-19. Study overall: Acute and convalescent COVID-19 specimens originated in the United States, Italy and Spain.

Remarks on this clone: Other DNA sequences within the sample encode an identical CDR3.

The CDR3 has 13 amino acids. The V and J ends lost 3 bases and 1 base respectively, with 6 bases between them. Per the authors' pipeline: Estimation of nucleated cell counts relied on the amplification of reference gene primers. Libraries were prepared by immunoSEQ multiplex PCR; TCRdb keeps only in-frame clonotypes and omits some of them. That table furnishes V, J and clone size, whereas the DNA furnished D and trimming. The table records 85,000 to 110,000 clones, over 65% of them present only once. The chain employs TRBV12-3 or TRBV12-4 and TRBJ1-1; the D is unclear. This TCR was sampled from a human donor in a cohort sampled during active COVID-19. Sequencing input: peripheral blood. The CDR3 bases are TGTGCCAGCAGTTTCCAGGAGAACACTGAAGCTTTCTTT. Its protein is CASSFQENTEAFF.